This TCR beta chain was sequenced in a study of OX40 agonist ivuxolimab in advanced cancers. Only in-frame clones appear in the TCRdb table, and some are missing; sequencing was by immunoSEQ multiplex PCR. Here the sample spans roughly 20,000 clones, 80% to 90% being singletons. Germline loops: CDR1 SGHRS, CDR2 YFSETQ. V was shortened by 4 bases and J by 3 bases, with 7 bases between the two germline ends. The length of the CDR3 is 12 residues. The chain couples TRBV5-1 to TRBJ1-1, with TRBD1 as a possible D gene (6 bases). This sequence was found in an adult with an advanced solid tumor such as melanoma, head and neck, liver or kidney cancer. The sequences come from CD4+ or CD8+ T cells sorted from blood, collected in a trial of the OX40 agonist ivuxolimab. DNA for the CDR3: TGCGCCAGCAGCACAGGGTACACTGAAGCTTTCTTT. This codes for CASSTGYTEAFF.